A single T cell receptor (beta chain) is shown here with its context. Its antigen remains unidentified. Per-base quality was not reported, and no clone a single base away is much larger than it. All donors were healthy Caucasians. Three pairs of female monozygotic twins, all aged 18 to 29 years, were included in the twin cohort. Positive isolation kits from Invitrogen were used to isolate the CD4+ and CD8+ T cell populations. Libraries were constructed by 5' RACE. Instrument used: Illumina HiSeq 2000. A universal primer binding site was introduced by template switching, and a unique molecular identifier was present in the final cDNA, enabling accurate counting of TCR cDNA molecules. First-strand cDNA for TCR alpha and beta chains was synthesized from specific primers in the conserved constant-segment region. To control for contamination, every cDNA library carried two barcodes: a SMART-Mk sample barcode plus Illumina barcodes. TruSeq adapter sequences and Illumina sample barcodes were added in two successive PCR steps. The Illumina HiSeq platform was used with custom primers to sequence TCR alpha and beta cDNA libraries. The original methods were these. MiGEC was used to process raw reads and extract unique molecular identifiers, and MiXCR was used to find CDR3 positions. Recombination models were inferred per individual with the repgenHMM and IGoR tools using an EM algorithm. The analysis of shared clonotypes was done with the tcR package in R, with sharing normalized by the product of cloneset sizes. To study raw recombination free of thymic and clonal selection effects, out-of-frame nonproductive sequences were analyzed. The public reads were reprocessed in TCRdb via fastp at Q25 and MiXCR, keeping in-frame beta chains. When rows share a CDR3 protein, they turn into one entry using the most common DNA and genes. The V and J calls come from TCRdb's annotation, not from the publication. The sample table contains about 530,000 distinct CDR3 sequences; only one count was recorded for 20% to 25% of them. The ten biggest clones cover roughly 0.5% of the sample.

The data belong to a study of identical twins (dated by TCRdb to the mid-2010s). At the level of the whole study: The study deep-sequenced TCR alpha and beta repertoires from monozygotic twins, unrelated adults of various ages and cord blood to test whether fetal clonotypes persist. To rule out contamination, replicate twin experiments were performed at different times with different library preparation protocols.

General findings and caveats noted by the study authors: Zero-insertion analyses could be partly confounded by invariant T cells such as MAIT and iNKT, though diverse VJ usage argued against such confounding for most clonotypes. Conclusions relied on cross-sectional statistical analysis, since the same donors could not be followed over many years. Out-of-frame TCR alpha sequences shared between twins showed an excess of low generation-probability sequences compared with coincidental sharing between unrelated individuals. Abundant cord blood beta clonotypes carried fewer insertions; young adult naive repertoires showed a weaker similar trend, while memory repertoires showed none. Excess twin sharing in beta out-of-frame sequences was weaker because fewer shared sequences lowered the signal-to-noise ratio. Out-of-frame TCR alpha sharing in monozygotic twins was systematically underestimated by recombination models, whereas sharing between unrelated individuals was in agreement with the recombination models.

The junction shows trimming of 5 bases on V and 1 base on J, plus 11 bases between the germline ends. CDR1 and CDR2 were assigned from the germline V gene as KGHSH and LQKENI. Spanning cysteine to phenylalanine, the CDR3 consists of 14 amino acids. The only DNA kept is the CDR3, 42 bases in frame from the first base. These same records also appear under a second study, on yellow fever vaccine responses in identical twins. As the second publication notes: According to the authors, the vaccine-induced T cell response in identical twins seemed to be partly convergent and partly specific to each individual. In identical twins, the study followed T cell clones that responded to the vaccine with precision.

This TCR came from a woman between 18 and 30 years old in good health. The specimen was CD4+ T cells sorted from blood. Recombination joined TRBV18 with TRBJ1-1, with the D segment identity uncertain. The encoded CDR3 is CASSFLGRNTEAFF. In nucleotides, the sequence is TGTGCCAGCTCATTCCTGGGTAGGAACACTGAAGCTTTCTTT.